Below are 2 T cell receptor beta chains sequenced from a single sample in a study of identical twins (dated by TCRdb to 2016 to 2017). The library came from 5' RACE. The sequencing machine was an Illumina HiSeq 2000. TCRdb cleaned the public reads at Q25 with fastp, built clones with MiXCR and kept in-frame beta chains. Rows with one shared CDR3 protein collapse into an entry with the most common genes and DNA. This sample is represented by around 690,000 distinct CDR3 sequences; roughly 20% of them were singletons. Of the sample, more than 4% falls within the top ten clones. Another study also made use of these data, one on T cells expressing NK-cell markers.

The specimen was PBMCs. These receptors all stem from a woman younger than 35 in good health.

This chain connects TRBV10-3 to TRBJ2-7, with TRBD1 matching over 7 bases. The CDR3 contains 15 residues. V lost 4 bases to trimming and J lost 0 bases; unmatched junction nucleotides: 6. Germline CDR1 and CDR2: ENHRY and SYGVKD. The CDR3 coding sequence is TGTGCCATCAGTGTTCCGGGACAGTCCTCCTACGAGCAGTACTTC. Protein product: CAISVPGQSSYEQYF.

There are a few counts of this clonotype. This chain connects TRBV7-9 to TRBJ2-1, with a weak D call TRBD2 (5 bases). The V gene's germline CDR1 is SEHNR and CDR2 FQNEAQ (reference sequence). The CDR3 is made up of 14 amino acids. The ends were cut back, 5 bases at V and 3 bases at J, with 11 bases in the middle. The CDR3 DNA follows: TGTGCCAGCAGCGGAGGAGTTTTCTACAATGAGCAGTTCTTC. Protein: CASSGGVFYNEQFF.